Each of the 10 T cell receptor beta chains below was sequenced from the same sample in a study of beta chain features in type 1 diabetes. The entirety of the isolated RNA underwent reverse transcription, so expressed TCRB transcripts were sequenced. Clones were sequenced by immunoSEQ multiplex PCR, and TCRdb holds only the in-frame ones, with some missing. The sample records 600,000 to 700,000 clones, 9.5% to 15% being singletons. Findings and caveats of the study: Patients with Type 1 diabetes showed moderately but significantly shorter TCRB CDR3s in all four CD4+ subsets.

The antigens of these receptors remain unknown. Sequenced sample: naive CD4+ T cells from blood. Receptors were obtained from a man aged 25-45 years with type 1 diabetes.

Only a few counts were recorded for this clone. This chain uses TRBV9 with TRBJ2-3; no firm D call. Germline V gene sequence: CDR1 SGDLS, CDR2 YYNGEE. V was clipped by 4 bases and J by 8 bases, with 14 bases between them. CDR3 length: 13 residues. CDR3 bases: TGTGCCAGCAGCCCCGACCAGCCGGGTACGCAGTATTTT. This sequence encodes CASSPDQPGTQYF.

This clone was recorded a few times. This chain links TRBV7-3 with TRBJ2-7, with D possibly matching TRBD2 (5 bases). The V end was cut by 6 bases, the J end by 0 bases, with 12 bases between. Germline V gene data show CDR1 as SGHTA and CDR2 as FQGTGA. The CDR3 extends over 14 amino acids. DNA of the CDR3: TGTGCCAGCAGAACTCGAGGGAGCTCCTACGAGCAGTACTTC. It yields the protein CASRTRGSSYEQYF.

The rearrangement uses TRBV19 and TRBJ2-7; 9 bases are shared with TRBD1. The CDR3 covers 15 residues. Trimming cost V 5 bases and J 0 bases; bases outside gene matches: 5. CDR1 and CDR2 from the germline V gene are LNHDA and SQIVND (reference sequence). The CDR3 bases are TGTGCCAGTAGTCGGGGACAGGGTTTCTCCTACGAGCAGTACTTC. Translated, it gives CASSRGQGFSYEQYF.

The CDR3 DNA reads as TGTGCCAGCAGTACCTCTCCCGGGACAGGGAACCACGAGCAGTACTTC. Its protein is CASSTSPGTGNHEQYF. This chain connects TRBV9 to TRBJ2-7; 9 positions match TRBD1. The CDR3 runs 16 residues. Germline CDR1 reads SGDLS; CDR2 reads YYNGEE. Trimming took 5 bases from V and 5 from J; bases not matched to a gene: 14. Using reference TRBV9 and TRBJ2-7 for the parts outside the CDR3, the full variable domain is DSGVTQTPKHLITATGQRVTLRCSPRSGDLSVYWYQQSLDQGLQFLIQYYNGEERAKGNILERFSAQQFPDLHSELNLSSLELGDSALYFCASSTSPGTGNHEQYFGPGTRLTVT.

V is TRBV27 and J is TRBJ2-3; 9 bases match TRBD2. The germline gives CDR1 MNHEY, CDR2 SMNVEV (reference sequence). This CDR3 is 17 amino acids long. V lost 5 bases, J lost 2 bases, and 11 bases stayed unmatched. The DNA of the CDR3 is TGTGCCAGCAGTCCCGGGACTAGCCTCCACTTCACAGATACGCAGTATTTT. Translation gives CASSPGTSLHFTDTQYF.

The chain combines TRBV2 with TRBJ2-7, with D tentatively TRBD1 (6 bases). Per germline, CDR1 SNHLY and CDR2 FYNNEI. With 6 bases removed from V and 3 bases from J, the gap between germline ends came to 9 bases. The CDR3 is 12 amino acids. This chain's CDR3 is CASSLQGYEQYF. Here the CDR3 DNA reads TGTGCCAGCAGCTTACAGGGCTACGAGCAGTACTTC. Filled out from reference TRBV2 and TRBJ2-7, the complete variable domain reads EPEVTQTPSHQVTQMGQEVILRCVPISNHLYFYWYRQILGQKVEFLVSFYNNEISEKSEIFDDQFSVERPDGSNFTLKIRSTKLEDSAMYFCASSLQGYEQYFGPGTRLTVT.

This clone was observed a few times. The same CDR3 also results from other DNA sequences found in this sample. The chain has TRBV2 and TRBJ2-5, with 8 positions matching TRBD1. Unmatched junction bases numbered 1, after V lost 5 bases and J lost 2 bases. Germline CDR1 and CDR2: SNHLY and FYNNEI. The CDR3 runs to 13 residues. CDR3 protein: CASSRDRQETQYF. Written as DNA, the CDR3 is TGTGCCAGCAGTCGGGACAGGCAAGAGACCCAGTACTTC.

This clone was observed a handful of times. CDR3 nucleotide sequence: TGTGCCAGCAGTTCACAACCCCTCCCCAGCGGAAGGTACTTC. It specifies CASSSQPLPSGRYF. This rearrangement joins TRBV28 to TRBJ2-7, with D possibly TRBD2 on 5 matching bases. V was clipped by 4 bases and J by 12 bases, with 22 bases between them. This CDR3 has 14 residues. The V gene's germline CDR1 is MDHEN and CDR2 SYDVKM. Full variable domain (remainder filled in from reference TRBV28 and TRBJ2-7): DVKVTQSSRYLVKRTGEKVFLECVQDMDHENMFWYRQDPGLGLRLIYFSYDVKMKEKGDIPEGYSVSREKKERFSLILESASTNQTSMYLCASSSQPLPSGRYFGPGTRLTVT.

The rearrangement uses TRBV9 and TRBJ2-6, with 9 bases fitting TRBD1. The length of the CDR3 is 17 residues. Per the germline V gene, CDR1 is SGDLS and CDR2 is YYNGEE. V trimming: 3 bases; J trimming: 3 bases; junction bases outside the gene matches: 7. CDR3 nucleotide sequence: TGTGCCAGCAGCGCCCTACAGGGGGCAAATGGGGCCAACGTCCTGACTTTC. It yields the protein CASSALQGANGANVLTF.

This clone was counted only a few times. V gene TRBV30 combines with J gene TRBJ1-5; D possibly corresponds to TRBD1 (5 bases). Trimming cost V 4 bases and J 10 bases, with 14 bases left between them. CDR3 length: 12 amino acids. From germline, CDR1 is GTSNPN and CDR2 SVGIG (reference sequence). The CDR3 sequence: CAWKGGGDPQHF. CDR3 nucleotide sequence: TGTGCCTGGAAGGGAGGAGGGGACCCCCAGCATTTT.